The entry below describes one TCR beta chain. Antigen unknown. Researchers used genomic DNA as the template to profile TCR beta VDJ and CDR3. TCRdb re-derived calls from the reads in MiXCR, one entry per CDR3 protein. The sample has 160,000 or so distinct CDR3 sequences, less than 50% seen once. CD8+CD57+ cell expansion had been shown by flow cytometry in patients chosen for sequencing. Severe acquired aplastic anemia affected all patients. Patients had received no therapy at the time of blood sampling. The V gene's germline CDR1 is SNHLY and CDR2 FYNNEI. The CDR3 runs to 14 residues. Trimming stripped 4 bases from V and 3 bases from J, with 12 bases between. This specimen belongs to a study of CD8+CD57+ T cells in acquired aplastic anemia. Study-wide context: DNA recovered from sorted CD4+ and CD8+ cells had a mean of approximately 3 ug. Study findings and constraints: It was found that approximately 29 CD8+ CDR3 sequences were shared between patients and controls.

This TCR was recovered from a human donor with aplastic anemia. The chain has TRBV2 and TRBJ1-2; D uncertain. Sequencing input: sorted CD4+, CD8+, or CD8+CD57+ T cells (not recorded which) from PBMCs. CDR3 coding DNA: TGTGCCAGCAGTGCTGGGAACACCTACTATGGCTACACCTTC. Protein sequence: CASSAGNTYYGYTF.